One and the same sample provided the 31 T cell receptor beta chains below, sequenced in a study of blood T cell repertoires in COVID-19. Libraries were prepared by immunoSEQ multiplex PCR; TCRdb keeps only in-frame clonotypes and omits some of them. Of 280,000 or so clones listed, about nine tenths are singletons. The sample consisted of peripheral blood. These receptors all stem from a woman aged 30 to 39 who had recovered from COVID-19.

Notes on this clone: Other DNA variants within this sample encode the same CDR3. The chain links TRBV9 to TRBJ1-2; no firm D call. This CDR3 has 13 amino acids. With 0 bases removed from V and 2 bases from J, the gap between germline ends came to 5 bases. Germline V CDR1 and CDR2: SGDLS, YYNGEE. The CDR3 region has the DNA TGTGCCAGCAGCGTAGACTCGAACTATGGCTACACCTTC. The encoded protein is CASSVDSNYGYTF.

This clone was detected a few times. This sequence joins TRBV9 and TRBJ2-1; 8 positions agree with TRBD1. Unmatched junction bases numbered 1, after V lost 4 bases and J lost 7 bases. The CDR3 contains 12 residues. Germline V gene lookup returns CDR1 SGDLS and CDR2 YYNGEE. CDR3 loop: CASSRTGNEQFF. Here the CDR3 DNA reads TGTGCCAGCAGCAGGACAGGGAATGAGCAGTTCTTC. Looking up the rest from reference TRBV9 and TRBJ2-1 gives the full variable domain: DSGVTQTPKHLITATGQRVTLRCSPRSGDLSVYWYQQSLDQGLQFLIQYYNGEERAKGNILERFSAQQFPDLHSELNLSSLELGDSALYFCASSRTGNEQFFGPGTRLTVL.

This sequence joins TRBV6-2 or TRBV6-3 and TRBJ2-1, with 9 nucleotides matching TRBD2. The V segment lost 0 bases and the J segment 0 bases; nucleotides outside the gene matches: 9. Germline V gives CDR1 MNHEY, CDR2 SVGEGT. The CDR3 runs to 19 residues. The CDR3 DNA follows: TGTGCCAGCAGTTACTCGCTGAGCGGGGGGCAGAGCTCCTACAATGAGCAGTTCTTC. It yields the protein CASSYSLSGGQSSYNEQFF.

This sequence joins TRBV6-1 and TRBJ2-7; 8 bases map to TRBD1. This CDR3 is built from 17 residues. CDR1 is MNHNS, CDR2 SASEGT, per germline. V shed 4 bases and J 3 bases; nucleotides not matched to a gene: 14. CDR3 nucleotides: TGTGCCAGCAGTGCCAGGACAGGGTTGGTGGGGATCTACGAGCAGTACTTC. Translation gives CASSARTGLVGIYEQYF.

CDR3 protein: CASSLATVGYGYTF. In DNA form, the CDR3 reads TGTGCCAGCAGCTTGGCCACAGTTGGCTATGGCTACACCTTC. The V gene is TRBV5-4, the J gene TRBJ1-2; no clear D. Germline CDR1 and CDR2: SGHNT and YYREEE (reference sequence). Trimming took off 0 bases at V and 4 bases at J, with 10 bases between the two ends. This CDR3 has 14 residues.

V and J are TRBV28 and TRBJ2-5; 16 positions match TRBD2. J lost 4 bases, V lost 5 bases, and 10 bases had no gene match. The CDR3 is 18 residues long. Germline V gives CDR1 MDHEN, CDR2 SYDVKM. As DNA, the CDR3 is TGTGCCAGCAGTACCCCGGGACTAGCGGGGGGGCTGAGAGAGACCCAGTACTTC. It yields the protein CASSTPGLAGGLRETQYF. The full variable domain, completed using reference TRBV28 and TRBJ2-5, is DVKVTQSSRYLVKRTGEKVFLECVQDMDHENMFWYRQDPGLGLRLIYFSYDVKMKEKGDIPEGYSVSREKKERFSLILESASTNQTSMYLCASSTPGLAGGLRETQYFGPGTRLLVL.

The chain is built from TRBV5-1 and TRBJ2-1; 9 bases are a match to TRBD2. CDR3 size: 15 residues. Germline CDR1 is SGHRS and CDR2 is YFSETQ. V lost 2 bases and J lost 5; bases outside the gene matches: 5. CDR3 bases: TGCGCCAGCAGCTTAGCGGGGGGCCAGAACAATGAGCAGTTCTTC. This translates into CASSLAGGQNNEQFF.

The chain recombines TRBV5-5 with TRBJ2-5; TRBD1 aligns across 7 bases. Germline V gene lookup returns CDR1 SGHKS and CDR2 YYEKEE (reference sequence). This CDR3 is built from 14 residues. V was clipped by 6 bases and J by 5 bases; unmatched bases: 10. The CDR3 DNA is TGTGCCAGCACCGGGAACAGGGGTGGGGAGACCCAGTACTTC. It codes for CASTGNRGGETQYF. The full variable domain, rest sourced from reference TRBV5-5 and TRBJ2-5, is DAGVTQSPTHLIKTRGQQVTLRCSPISGHKSVSWYQQVLGQGPQFIFQYYEKEERGRGNFPDRFSARQFPNYSSELNVNALLLGDSALYLCASTGNRGGETQYFGPGTRLLVL.

The CDR3 protein is CASSQGTAGQERGGYTF. The CDR3 DNA sequence: TGCGCCAGCAGCCAGGGGACCGCTGGACAGGAGAGAGGTGGCTACACCTTC. The chain combines TRBV4-1 with TRBJ1-2, with 7 bases lining up with TRBD1. Looked up from germline, CDR1 is MGHRA and CDR2 is YSYEKL. V lost 3 bases to trimming and J lost 7 bases; unmatched junction nucleotides: 17. The CDR3 has 17 amino acids.

This rearrangement joins TRBV30 to TRBJ1-2; 8 nucleotides agree with TRBD1. The CDR3 is made up of 14 amino acids. Germline V lookup: CDR1 GTSNPN, CDR2 SVGIG (reference sequence). J gave up 7 bases and V 1 base, and 8 bases lay outside the gene matches. CDR3 residues: CAWSGTGTAGGYTF. The CDR3 DNA is TGTGCCTGGAGTGGGACAGGGACAGCCGGTGGCTACACCTTC.

The chain combines TRBV29-1 with TRBJ2-3, with a possible D match to TRBD2 (7 bases). This CDR3 comprises 14 residues. Trimming cost V 2 bases and J 1 base, with 10 bases left between them. Germline V gives CDR1 SQVTM, CDR2 ANQGSEA. In nucleotides, the CDR3 is TGCAGCGTTGAACGGGGGGCTGGCACAGATACGCAGTATTTT. This encodes CSVERGAGTDTQYF.

This clone was counted once. The gene calls are TRBV7-9 and TRBJ1-2; 7 nucleotides line up with TRBD1. Unmatched junction bases numbered 12, after V lost 4 bases and J lost 4 bases. The CDR3 contains 16 residues. Per the germline V gene, CDR1 is SEHNR and CDR2 is FQNEAQ (reference sequence). The CDR3 bases are TGTGCCAGCAGCTCCGGACAGGCCGGGGGATCCTATGGCTACACCTTC. It codes for CASSSGQAGGSYGYTF.

This chain uses TRBV10-3 with TRBJ1-2; 9 bases fit TRBD1. J gave up 3 bases and V 0 bases, and 5 bases lay outside the gene matches. The V gene's germline CDR1 is ENHRY and CDR2 SYGVKD. The length of the CDR3 is 16 residues. DNA for the CDR3: TGTGCCATCAGTGAGTCCACAGGGGGCCCGGACTATGGCTACACCTTC. This sequence encodes CAISESTGGPDYGYTF.

The chain recombines TRBV12-3 or TRBV12-4 with TRBJ1-2; the match to TRBD1 covers 9 bases. This CDR3 has 13 amino acids. V shed 6 bases, J shed 8 bases, and the junction held 7 bases outside the gene matches. The CDR3 sequence: CASSRYRGQGYTF. CDR3 DNA sequence: TGTGCCAGCAGCCGGTACAGGGGGCAAGGCTACACCTTC.

This clone was counted once. This chain joins TRBV5-4 and TRBJ2-5, with 9 bases lining up with TRBD2. The V gene end was trimmed by 3 bases and the J gene end by 3 bases; junction bases not matched to a gene: 3. Per germline, CDR1 SGHNT and CDR2 YYREEE (reference sequence). This CDR3 is 14 amino acids long. The CDR3 DNA sequence: TGTGCCAGCAGCTCCCCTAGCGGGGAAGAGACCCAGTACTTC. Protein: CASSSPSGEETQYF.

This chain links TRBV29-1 with TRBJ2-5, with 14 positions matching TRBD2. The germline gives CDR1 SQVTM, CDR2 ANQGSEA. The V segment lost 7 bases and the J segment 7 bases; nucleotides outside the gene matches: 5. The CDR3 runs 13 residues. CDR3 DNA sequence: TGCAGCGAAGGACTAGCGGGGGGCGGGACCCAGTACTTC. Its translation: CSEGLAGGGTQYF.

The V call is TRBV6-6, the J call TRBJ1-1; TRBD1 matches 8 bases. From germline, CDR1 is MNHNY and CDR2 SVGAGI (reference sequence). Trimming removed 6 bases from V and 6 bases from J; junction bases left unmatched: 12. The CDR3 loop spans 15 amino acids. CDR3 amino acids: CASRPQGASTSEAFF. The CDR3 DNA is TGTGCCAGCAGACCTCAGGGGGCCTCTACCTCTGAAGCTTTCTTT.

This chain links TRBV14 with TRBJ1-1; D not resolved. The ends were cut back, 0 bases at V and 11 bases at J, with 10 bases in the middle. The CDR3 has 12 residues. CDR1 is SGHDN, CDR2 FVKESK, per germline. The CDR3 loop is CASSQDAFLAFF. The CDR3 DNA sequence: TGTGCCAGCAGCCAAGATGCGTTTTTGGCTTTCTTT.

The chain links TRBV29-1 to TRBJ1-2; no firm D call. Germline-derived CDR1 and CDR2 are SQVTM and ANQGSEA. This CDR3 has 13 residues. Trimming removed 8 bases at V and 6 bases at J, with 19 bases between. CDR3 amino acids: CSSSRQVQDGYTF. DNA for the CDR3: TGCAGCTCCTCCCGCCAGGTTCAGGATGGCTACACCTTC.

This clone was observed a single time. The chain combines TRBV7-2 with TRBJ2-3; D remains ambiguous. CDR1 SGHTA and CDR2 FQGNSA come from the germline V gene. Trimming removed 2 bases at V and 2 bases at J, with 8 bases between. The CDR3 totals 14 residues. CDR3 protein: CASSLSTNTDTQYF. Written as DNA, the CDR3 is TGTGCCAGCAGCTTATCCACAAACACAGATACGCAGTATTTT.

The chain carries TRBV9 and TRBJ2-1, with 8 bases lining up with TRBD2. CDR3 length: 16 residues. Germline trimming cut 0 bases from V and 6 bases from J; bases unmatched to any gene: 8. In germline, CDR1 is SGDLS, CDR2 YYNGEE. DNA for the CDR3: TGTGCCAGCAGCGTAGTGGCCGGGGGGGCGGGCAATGAGCAGTTCTTC. Its protein product is CASSVVAGGAGNEQFF. Based on the CDR3 plus reference TRBV9 and TRBJ2-1, the full variable domain is DSGVTQTPKHLITATGQRVTLRCSPRSGDLSVYWYQQSLDQGLQFLIQYYNGEERAKGNILERFSAQQFPDLHSELNLSSLELGDSALYFCASSVVAGGAGNEQFFGPGTRLTVL.

The chain has TRBV7-2 and TRBJ2-1; D unresolved. V gave up 1 base and J gave up 6 bases, with 10 bases separating them. This CDR3 spans 14 amino acids. Germline lookup yields CDR1 SGHTA and CDR2 FQGNSA. The CDR3 DNA reads as TGTGCCAGCAGCTTAGGGCATTCTTCCAATGAGCAGTTCTTC. Its protein product is CASSLGHSSNEQFF.

In DNA, the CDR3 is TGTGCCAGCAGCCAAACCGGGAGATACAATGAGCAGTTCTTC. This encodes CASSQTGRYNEQFF. The chain uses TRBV14 and TRBJ2-1; a possible D gene is TRBD2 (6 bases). Deletions cut 2 bases from V and 4 bases from J, with 9 bases between. CDR1 SGHDN and CDR2 FVKESK come from the germline V gene. The CDR3 is made up of 14 amino acids. Combining the CDR3 with reference TRBV14 and TRBJ2-1 gives the whole variable domain EAGVTQFPSHSVIEKGQTVTLRCDPISGHDNLYWYRRVMGKEIKFLLHFVKESKQDESGMPNNRFLAERTGGTYSTLKVQPAELEDSGVYFCASSQTGRYNEQFFGPGTRLTVL.

This clone was detected only once. This chain connects TRBV7-9 to TRBJ2-7; D is perhaps TRBD2 (5 bases). Germline CDR1 SEHNR, CDR2 FQNEAQ (reference sequence). Trimming took 5 bases from V and 4 from J, leaving 15 bases between them. The CDR3 runs to 14 residues. The CDR3, as DNA: TGTGCCAGCAGCCCGATTGGGAGCTCGTACGAGCAGTACTTC. Translation: CASSPIGSSYEQYF.

This rearrangement joins TRBV5-1 to TRBJ1-2; D is unresolved. V was shortened by 2 bases and J by 3 bases, with 11 bases between the two germline ends. From germline, CDR1 is SGHRS and CDR2 YFSETQ. This CDR3 contains 14 residues. CDR3: CASSLYNSDYGYTF. The DNA of the CDR3 is TGCGCCAGCAGCTTATACAACAGTGACTATGGCTACACCTTC.

This clone was seen once. The rearrangement links TRBV27 to TRBJ1-2, with TRBD1 matching over 7 bases. After removal of 3 bases from V and 0 bases from J, the junction contained 1 base not matched to a gene. This CDR3 is built from 14 residues. Germline values: CDR1 MNHEY, CDR2 SMNVEV (reference sequence). The CDR3, as DNA: TGTGCCAGCAGTTTCGACAGGGCTAACTATGGCTACACCTTC. This sequence encodes CASSFDRANYGYTF.

The chain has TRBV24-1 and TRBJ1-2, with TRBD1 identical over 8 bases. Looked up from germline, CDR1 is KGHDR and CDR2 is SFDVKD. The CDR3 runs 16 residues. Losses at the gene ends were 3 bases for V and 4 bases for J; bases not matched to a gene: 9. DNA of the CDR3: TGTGCCACCAGTGATCCCGGGACAGGTACCTTCTATGGCTACACCTTC. Its translation: CATSDPGTGTFYGYTF.

The V gene is TRBV29-1, the J gene TRBJ2-1; 7 bases align to TRBD1. This CDR3 has 13 amino acids. V was pared by 5 bases and J by 4 bases, with 5 bases of the junction left unmatched. Germline assignment: CDR1 SQVTM and CDR2 ANQGSEA. CDR3 nucleotides: TGCAGCGTTAGACCGGGACAGTACAATGAGCAGTTCTTC. Its translation is CSVRPGQYNEQFF.

The chain has TRBV19 and TRBJ1-5; D unclear. The CDR3 is 17 residues long. Germline V gene sequence: CDR1 LNHDA, CDR2 SQIVND (reference sequence). Deletions cut 4 bases from V and 0 bases from J, with 16 bases between. CDR3 in amino acids: CASSSYGRTSSNQPQHF. The CDR3 DNA is TGTGCCAGTAGTAGTTACGGACGGACTTCTAGCAATCAGCCCCAGCATTTT.

The CDR3 DNA is TGTGCCAGCAGCGTGGGACAGGCATACTACGAGCAGTACTTC. This translates into CASSVGQAYYEQYF. This chain links TRBV7-2 with TRBJ2-7; 8 nucleotides match TRBD1. The CDR3 length is 14 residues. The germline CDR1 and CDR2 sequences are SGHTA and FQGNSA. J gave up 3 bases and V 5 bases, and 6 bases lay outside the gene matches.

The chain is built from TRBV6-5 and TRBJ1-2; D perhaps matches TRBD1 (5 bases). This CDR3 region has 13 residues. The germline V gene encodes CDR1 MNHEY and CDR2 SVGAGI. V shed 6 bases and J shed 6 bases, with 14 bases lying between them. CDR3: CASSLSLRDGYTF. The CDR3 region has the DNA TGTGCCAGCAGCCTCTCACTCAGGGATGGCTACACCTTC.